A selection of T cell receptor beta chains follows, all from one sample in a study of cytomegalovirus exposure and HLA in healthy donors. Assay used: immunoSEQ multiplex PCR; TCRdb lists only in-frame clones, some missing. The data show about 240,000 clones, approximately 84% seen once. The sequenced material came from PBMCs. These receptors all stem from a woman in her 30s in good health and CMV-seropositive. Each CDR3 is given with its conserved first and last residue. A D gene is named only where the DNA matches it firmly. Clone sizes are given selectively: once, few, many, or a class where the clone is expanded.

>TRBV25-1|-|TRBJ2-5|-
TGTGCCAGCAGTGCCGGAATGGGGGGGCGGGAGACCCAGTACTTC
CASSAGMGGRETQYF
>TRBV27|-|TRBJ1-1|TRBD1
TGTGCCAGCAGTTTACCAGGGGGCGGCACTGAAGCTTTCTTT
CASSLPGGGTEAFF
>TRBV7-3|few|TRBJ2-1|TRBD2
TGTGCCAGCAGCCCCAGGCTGACTAGCGGGAGAGAGAGTGAGCAGTTCTTC
CASSPRLTSGRESEQFF
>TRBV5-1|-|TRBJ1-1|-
TGCGCCAGCAGCTTGGGGGGGGGCCAGAACACTGAAGCTTTCTTT
CASSLGGGQNTEAFF
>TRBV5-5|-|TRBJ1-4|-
TGTGCCAGCAGCGTCGGCTGGACTGAAACTAATGAAAAACTGTTTTTT
CASSVGWTETNEKLFF
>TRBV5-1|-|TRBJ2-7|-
TGCGCCAGCAGCCTGATACCGGGCGGGAACTACGAGCAGTACTTC
CASSLIPGGNYEQYF
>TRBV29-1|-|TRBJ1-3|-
TGCAGCGTTGAAAGTGCGACACCTTCTGGAAACACCATATATTTT
CSVESATPSGNTIYF
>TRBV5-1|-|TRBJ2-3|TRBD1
TGCGCCAGCAGCTTAAAAACAGGGGGCGACACAGATACGCAGTATTTT
CASSLKTGGDTDTQYF
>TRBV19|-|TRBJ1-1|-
TGTGCCAGTCGGGGCCAAGGGGGCACTGAAGCTTTCTTT
CASRGQGGTEAFF
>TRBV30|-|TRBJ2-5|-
TGTGCCTGGAGTCCTAAGGAGACCCAGTACTTC
CAWSPKETQYF
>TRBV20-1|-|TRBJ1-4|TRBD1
TGCAGTGCTAGCTCCGACAGGGGACTGTTTTTT
CSASSDRGLFF
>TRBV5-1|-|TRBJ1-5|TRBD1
TGCGCCAGCAGCTTGGGGACAGGCGATAATCAGCCCCAGCATTTT
CASSLGTGDNQPQHF
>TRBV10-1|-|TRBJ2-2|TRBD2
TGCGCTCAATGGCAAGGGCTAGCGGACACCGGGGAGCTGTTTTTT
CAQWQGLADTGELFF
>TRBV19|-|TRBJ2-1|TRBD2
TGTGCCAGGTTGAGACTAGCGGGGTACAATGAGCAGTTCTTC
CARLRLAGYNEQFF
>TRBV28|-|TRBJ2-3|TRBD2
TGTGCCAGCAGTCAACGGGCGGGAGGGATGCGTACCGATACGCAGTATTTT
CASSQRAGGMRTDTQYF
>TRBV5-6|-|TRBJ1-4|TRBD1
TGTGCCAGCAGCTTGTCACACCCCGACAGGGCCAGGAATGAAAAACTGTTTTTT
CASSLSHPDRARNEKLFF
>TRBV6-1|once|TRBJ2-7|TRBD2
TGTGCCAGCAGTGAAGCATCAGCGGGATTGGGGGAGCAGTACTTC
CASSEASAGLGEQYF
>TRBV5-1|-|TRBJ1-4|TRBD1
TGCGCCAGCAGCTCCGGACAGGGGGACGAAAAACTGTTTTTT
CASSSGQGDEKLFF
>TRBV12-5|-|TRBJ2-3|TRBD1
TGTGCTAGTGGCCCCCCAGGGGGGACAGGGGGCTTGAGGGCCACAGATACGCAGTATTTT
CASGPPGGTGGLRATDTQYF
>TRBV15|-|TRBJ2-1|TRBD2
TGTGCCACCAGCAGTAGACTAGCGGGATCCCCTGAGCAGTTCTTC
CATSSRLAGSPEQFF
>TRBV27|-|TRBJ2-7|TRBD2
TGTGCCAGCAGTTTAGGGAGGGTGGGGTACGAGCAGTACTTC
CASSLGRVGYEQYF
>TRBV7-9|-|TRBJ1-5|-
TGTGCCAGCAGCCGAATGACAGGATCTCCCCAGCATTTT
CASSRMTGSPQHF
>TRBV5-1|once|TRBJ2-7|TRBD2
TGCGCCAGCAGCCCCCAGACTAGCGGGAGCCGCGAGCAGTACTTC
CASSPQTSGSREQYF
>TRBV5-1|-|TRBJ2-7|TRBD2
TGCGCCAGCAGCTTCACCCCGGGACTAGCGGGCTTCTACGAGCAGTACTTC
CASSFTPGLAGFYEQYF
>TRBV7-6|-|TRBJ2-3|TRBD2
TGTGCCAGCAGCTTAGTATTGGGGTCGGCAAGGCGGGAGGCCCCCACAGATACGCAGTATTTT
CASSLVLGSARREAPTDTQYF
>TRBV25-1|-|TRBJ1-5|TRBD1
TGTGCCAGCAGTGAATTCAGGGGGCAGCCCCAGCATTTT
CASSEFRGQPQHF
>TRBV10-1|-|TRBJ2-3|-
TGCGCCAGCAGCCCGACTAGTATTTCAGATACGCAGTATTTT
CASSPTSISDTQYF
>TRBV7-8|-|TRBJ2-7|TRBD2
TGTGCCAGCATCCCGCAAAGTGGTGTAGCGGGGTTCTACGAGCAGTACTTC
CASIPQSGVAGFYEQYF
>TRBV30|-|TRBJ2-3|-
TGTGCCGGGACTCCTAGCACAGATACGCAGTATTTT
CAGTPSTDTQYF
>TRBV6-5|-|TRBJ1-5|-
TGTGCCAGCAGCAGACCGGGGAATCAGCCCCAGCATTTT
CASSRPGNQPQHF
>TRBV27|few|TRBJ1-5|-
TGTGCCAGCAGATACAGGGCTAGCAATCAGCCCCAGCATTTT
CASRYRASNQPQHF
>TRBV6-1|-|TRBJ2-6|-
TGTGCCACCACTCCAGGGTTCTCTGGGGCCAACGTCCTGACTTTC
CATTPGFSGANVLTF
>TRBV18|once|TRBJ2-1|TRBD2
TGTGCCAGCTCGCCGACTAGCGGGGTAGGCAATGAGCAGTTCTTC
CASSPTSGVGNEQFF
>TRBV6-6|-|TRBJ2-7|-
TGTGCCAGCGCGTCCCCCCTACCGGGCTCCTACGAGCAGTACTTC
CASASPLPGSYEQYF
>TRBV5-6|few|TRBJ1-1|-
TGTGCCAGCAGCTCGACATTCTGGGCTGAAGCTTTCTTT
CASSSTFWAEAFF
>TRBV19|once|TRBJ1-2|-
TGTGCCAGTAGTCTTTGGGGGGAGGACAAGGGCTACACCTTC
CASSLWGEDKGYTF
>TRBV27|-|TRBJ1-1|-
TGTGCCAGCAGTTTATTCGGGGGGGTTCCCACTGAAGCTTTCTTT
CASSLFGGVPTEAFF
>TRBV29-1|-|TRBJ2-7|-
TGCAGCGTTAACCTAAGGGGCTACGAGCAGTACTTC
CSVNLRGYEQYF
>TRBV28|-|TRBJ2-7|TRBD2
TGTGCCAGCAGTCCCGGGACTAGCGGGAGGACGGCCTACGAGCAGTACTTC
CASSPGTSGRTAYEQYF
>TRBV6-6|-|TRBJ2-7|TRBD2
TGTGCCAGCAGTTACGTCCTAGCGGGAGGGAACTACGAGCAGTACTTC
CASSYVLAGGNYEQYF
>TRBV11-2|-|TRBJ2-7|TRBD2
TGTGCCAGCAGCTGGGGACTAGCGGAATACGAGCAGTACTTC
CASSWGLAEYEQYF
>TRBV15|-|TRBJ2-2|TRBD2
TGTGCCACCAGCAGTCCCGGGACTAGCGGGAGCCTTAACACCGGGGAGCTGTTTTTT
CATSSPGTSGSLNTGELFF
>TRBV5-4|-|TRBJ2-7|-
TGTGCCAGCAGCTCTATTTTTGGGGGCGATACTTTGTACGAGCAGTACTTC
CASSSIFGGDTLYEQYF
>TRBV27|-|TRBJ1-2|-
TGTGCCAGCAGTCCAGATTTCAACTATGGCTACACCTTC
CASSPDFNYGYTF
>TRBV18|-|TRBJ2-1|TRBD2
TGTGCCAGCTCACCAGGGACTAGCGGGAGAGGGGGTGAGCAGTTCTTC
CASSPGTSGRGGEQFF